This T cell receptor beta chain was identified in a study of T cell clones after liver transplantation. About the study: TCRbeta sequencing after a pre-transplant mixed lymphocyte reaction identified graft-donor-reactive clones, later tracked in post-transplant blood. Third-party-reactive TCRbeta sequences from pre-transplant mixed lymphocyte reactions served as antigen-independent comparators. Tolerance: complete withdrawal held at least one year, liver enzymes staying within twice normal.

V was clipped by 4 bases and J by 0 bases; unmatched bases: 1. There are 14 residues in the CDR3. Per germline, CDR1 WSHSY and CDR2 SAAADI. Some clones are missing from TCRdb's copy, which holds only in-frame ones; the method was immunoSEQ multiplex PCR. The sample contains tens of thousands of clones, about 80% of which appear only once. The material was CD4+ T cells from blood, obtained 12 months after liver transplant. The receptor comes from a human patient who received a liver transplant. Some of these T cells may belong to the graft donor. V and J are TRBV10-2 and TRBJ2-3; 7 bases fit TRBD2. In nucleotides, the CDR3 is TGCGCCAGCAGTGTAGCGGGTAGCACAGATACGCAGTATTTT. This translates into CASSVAGSTDTQYF.